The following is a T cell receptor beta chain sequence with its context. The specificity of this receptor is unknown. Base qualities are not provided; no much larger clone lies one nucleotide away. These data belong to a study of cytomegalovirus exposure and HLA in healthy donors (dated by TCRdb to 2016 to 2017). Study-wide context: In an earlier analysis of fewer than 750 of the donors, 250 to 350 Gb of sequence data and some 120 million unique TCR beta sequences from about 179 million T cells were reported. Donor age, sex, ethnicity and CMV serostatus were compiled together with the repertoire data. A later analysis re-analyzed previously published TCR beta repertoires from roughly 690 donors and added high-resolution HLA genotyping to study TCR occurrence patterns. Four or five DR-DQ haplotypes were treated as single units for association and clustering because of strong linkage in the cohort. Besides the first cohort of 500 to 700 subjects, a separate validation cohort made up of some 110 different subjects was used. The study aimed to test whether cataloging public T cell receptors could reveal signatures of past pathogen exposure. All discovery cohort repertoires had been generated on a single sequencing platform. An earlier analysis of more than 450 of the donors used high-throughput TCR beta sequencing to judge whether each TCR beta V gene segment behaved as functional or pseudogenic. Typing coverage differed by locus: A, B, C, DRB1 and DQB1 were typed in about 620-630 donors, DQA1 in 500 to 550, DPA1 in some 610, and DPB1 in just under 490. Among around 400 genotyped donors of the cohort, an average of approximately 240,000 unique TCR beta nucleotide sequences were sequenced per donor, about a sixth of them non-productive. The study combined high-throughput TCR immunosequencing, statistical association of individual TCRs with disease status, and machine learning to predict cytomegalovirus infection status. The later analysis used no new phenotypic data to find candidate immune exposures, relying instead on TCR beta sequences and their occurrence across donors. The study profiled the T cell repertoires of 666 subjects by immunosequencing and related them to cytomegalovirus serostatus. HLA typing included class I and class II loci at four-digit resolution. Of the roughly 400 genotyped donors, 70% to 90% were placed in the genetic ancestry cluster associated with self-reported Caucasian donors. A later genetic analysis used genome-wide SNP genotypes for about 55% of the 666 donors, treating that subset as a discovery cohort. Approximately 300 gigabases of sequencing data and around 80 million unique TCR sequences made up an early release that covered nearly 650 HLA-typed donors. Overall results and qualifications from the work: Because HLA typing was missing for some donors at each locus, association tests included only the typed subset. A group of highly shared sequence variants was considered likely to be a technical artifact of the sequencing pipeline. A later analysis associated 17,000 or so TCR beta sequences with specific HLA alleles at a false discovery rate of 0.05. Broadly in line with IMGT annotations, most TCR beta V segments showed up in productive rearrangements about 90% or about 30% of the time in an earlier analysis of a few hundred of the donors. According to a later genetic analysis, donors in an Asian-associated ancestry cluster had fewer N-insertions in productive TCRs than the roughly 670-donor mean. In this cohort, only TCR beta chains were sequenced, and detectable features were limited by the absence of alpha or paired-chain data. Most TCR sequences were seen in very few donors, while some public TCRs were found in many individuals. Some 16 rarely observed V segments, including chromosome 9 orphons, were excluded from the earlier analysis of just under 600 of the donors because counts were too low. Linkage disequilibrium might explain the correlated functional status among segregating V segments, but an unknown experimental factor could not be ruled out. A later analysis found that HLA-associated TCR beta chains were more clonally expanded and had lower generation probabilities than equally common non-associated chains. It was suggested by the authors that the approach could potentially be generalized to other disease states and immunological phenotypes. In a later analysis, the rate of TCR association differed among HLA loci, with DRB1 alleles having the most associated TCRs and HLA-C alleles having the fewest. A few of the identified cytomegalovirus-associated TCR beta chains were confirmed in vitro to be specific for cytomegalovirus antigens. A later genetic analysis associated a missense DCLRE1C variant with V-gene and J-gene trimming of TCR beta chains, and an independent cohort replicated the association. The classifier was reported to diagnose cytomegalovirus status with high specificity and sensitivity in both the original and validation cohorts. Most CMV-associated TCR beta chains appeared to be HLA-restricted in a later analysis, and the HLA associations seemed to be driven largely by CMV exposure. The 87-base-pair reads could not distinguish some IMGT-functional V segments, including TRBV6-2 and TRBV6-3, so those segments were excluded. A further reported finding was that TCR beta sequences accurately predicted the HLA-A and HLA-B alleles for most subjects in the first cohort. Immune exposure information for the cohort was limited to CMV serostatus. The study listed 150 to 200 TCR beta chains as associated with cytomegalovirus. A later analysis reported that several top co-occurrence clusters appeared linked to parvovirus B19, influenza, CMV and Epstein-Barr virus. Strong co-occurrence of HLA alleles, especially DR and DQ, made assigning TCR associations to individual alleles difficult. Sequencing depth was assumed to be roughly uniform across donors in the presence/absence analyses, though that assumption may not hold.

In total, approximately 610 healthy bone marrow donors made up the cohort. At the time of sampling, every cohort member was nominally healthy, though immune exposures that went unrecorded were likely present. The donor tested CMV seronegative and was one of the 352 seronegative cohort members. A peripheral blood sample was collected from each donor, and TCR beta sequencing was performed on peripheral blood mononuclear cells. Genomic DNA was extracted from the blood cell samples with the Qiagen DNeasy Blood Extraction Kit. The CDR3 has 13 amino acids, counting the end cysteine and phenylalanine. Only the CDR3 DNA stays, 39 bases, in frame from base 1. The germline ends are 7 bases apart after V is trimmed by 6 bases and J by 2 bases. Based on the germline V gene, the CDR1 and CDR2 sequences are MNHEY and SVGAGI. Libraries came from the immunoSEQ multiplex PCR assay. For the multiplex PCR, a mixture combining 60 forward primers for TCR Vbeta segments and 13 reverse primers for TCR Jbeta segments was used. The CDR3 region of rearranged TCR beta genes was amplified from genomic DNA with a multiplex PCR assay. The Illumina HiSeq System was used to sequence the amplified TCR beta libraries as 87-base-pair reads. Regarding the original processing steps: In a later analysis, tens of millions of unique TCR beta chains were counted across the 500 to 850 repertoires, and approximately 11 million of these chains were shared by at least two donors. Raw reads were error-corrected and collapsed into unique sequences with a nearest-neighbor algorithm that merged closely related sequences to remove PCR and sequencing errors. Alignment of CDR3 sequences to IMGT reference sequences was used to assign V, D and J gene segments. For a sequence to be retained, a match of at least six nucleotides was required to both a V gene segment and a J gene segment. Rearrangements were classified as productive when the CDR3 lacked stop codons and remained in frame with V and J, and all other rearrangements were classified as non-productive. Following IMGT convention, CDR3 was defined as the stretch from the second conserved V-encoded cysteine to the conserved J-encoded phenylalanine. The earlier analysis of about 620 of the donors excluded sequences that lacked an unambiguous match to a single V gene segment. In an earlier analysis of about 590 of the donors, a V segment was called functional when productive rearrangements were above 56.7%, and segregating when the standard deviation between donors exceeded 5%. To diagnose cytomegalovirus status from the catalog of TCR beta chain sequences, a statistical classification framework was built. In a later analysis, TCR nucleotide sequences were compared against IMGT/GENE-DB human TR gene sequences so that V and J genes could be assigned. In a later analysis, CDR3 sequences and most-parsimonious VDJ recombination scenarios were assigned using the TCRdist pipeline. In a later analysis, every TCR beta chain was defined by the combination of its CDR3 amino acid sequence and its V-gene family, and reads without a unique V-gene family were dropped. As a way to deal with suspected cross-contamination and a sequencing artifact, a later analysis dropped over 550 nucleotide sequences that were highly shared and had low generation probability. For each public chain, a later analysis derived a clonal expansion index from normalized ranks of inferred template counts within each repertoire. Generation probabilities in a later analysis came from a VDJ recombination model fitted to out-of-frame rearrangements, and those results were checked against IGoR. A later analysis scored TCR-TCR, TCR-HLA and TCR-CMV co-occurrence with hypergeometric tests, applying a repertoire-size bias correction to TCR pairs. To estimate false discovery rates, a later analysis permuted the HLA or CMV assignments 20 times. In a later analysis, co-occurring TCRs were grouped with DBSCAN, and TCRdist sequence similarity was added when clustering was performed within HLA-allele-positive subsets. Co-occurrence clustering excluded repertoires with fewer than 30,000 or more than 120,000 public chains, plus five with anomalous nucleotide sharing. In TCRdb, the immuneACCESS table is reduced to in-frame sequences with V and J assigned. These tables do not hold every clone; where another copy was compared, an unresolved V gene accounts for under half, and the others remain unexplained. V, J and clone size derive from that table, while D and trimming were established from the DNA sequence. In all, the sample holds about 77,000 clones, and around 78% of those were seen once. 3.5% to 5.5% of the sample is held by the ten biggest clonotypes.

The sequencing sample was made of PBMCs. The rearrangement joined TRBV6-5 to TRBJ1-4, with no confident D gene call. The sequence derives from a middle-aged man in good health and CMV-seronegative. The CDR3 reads CASREATNEKLFF. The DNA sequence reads TGTGCCAGCAGGGAGGCGACTAATGAAAAACTGTTTTTT.